This entry lists 8 T cell receptor beta chains sequenced from one sample in a study of cytomegalovirus exposure and HLA in healthy donors. PCR was performed using 60 Vbeta and 13 Jbeta primers. Assay: immunoSEQ multiplex PCR; the TCRdb copy retains only in-frame clones and omits some. The sample yields 100,000 to 150,000 clones, approximately 17% seen once. Sequenced material: PBMCs. The receptors were gathered from a female donor in good health and CMV-seropositive.

The chain joins TRBV27 to TRBJ1-1; D is ambiguous. The CDR3 has 13 amino acids. In germline, CDR1 is MNHEY, CDR2 SMNVEV (reference sequence). Deletions cut 3 bases from V and 0 bases from J, with 5 bases between. CDR3 sequence: CASSFSVNTEAFF. CDR3 bases: TGTGCCAGCAGTTTTTCGGTGAACACTGAAGCTTTCTTT.

CDR3 loop: CASMLDGGDTQYF. CDR3 DNA sequence: TGTGCCAGCATGCTGGACGGAGGGGATACGCAGTATTTT. The chain employs TRBV9 and TRBJ2-3; possibly TRBD2 for D (6 bases). From germline, CDR1 is SGDLS and CDR2 YYNGEE. This CDR3 spans 13 amino acids. V shed 6 bases and J shed 6 bases, with 14 bases lying between them.

The rearrangement joins TRBV11-2 to TRBJ1-1; D is perhaps TRBD1 (5 bases). Germline CDR1 is SGHAT and CDR2 is FQNNGV. Trimming shortened V by 5 bases and J by 6 bases, and 10 bases separated the two germline ends. The CDR3 is made up of 12 amino acids. CDR3 region: CASSLQGPEAFF. The DNA for the CDR3 is TGTGCCAGCAGCCTCCAGGGCCCTGAAGCTTTCTTT.

This clone was counted between two and nine times. The chain couples TRBV18 to TRBJ2-2; no firm D call. This CDR3 has 13 amino acids. V lost 2 bases to trimming and J lost 6 bases, with 7 bases between them. CDR1 is KGHSH, CDR2 LQKENI, per germline. CDR3 protein: CASSPVAPGELFF. The CDR3 DNA sequence: TGTGCCAGCTCACCAGTAGCACCCGGGGAGCTGTTTTTT.

The chain links TRBV28 to TRBJ1-5; D is possibly TRBD1 (5 bases). CDR3 length: 16 residues. Germline CDR1 is MDHEN and CDR2 is SYDVKM. With 4 bases removed from V and 0 bases from J, the gap between germline ends came to 13 bases. The CDR3 bases are TGTGCCAGCAGTTACACGCCGGGACTTAGCAATCAGCCCCAGCATTTT. This encodes CASSYTPGLSNQPQHF.

This clone appeared a few times. The genes are TRBV27 and TRBJ1-5; 8 positions agree with TRBD1. The CDR3 covers 12 residues. Germline V gene sequence: CDR1 MNHEY, CDR2 SMNVEV (reference sequence). With V trimmed by 6 bases and J by 5 bases, 0 bases remained unmatched. In DNA, the CDR3 is TGTGCCAGCAGGACAGGGGATCAGCCCCAGCATTTT. Translated: CASRTGDQPQHF.

This chain links TRBV29-1 with TRBJ2-7; 7 bases match TRBD2. With V trimmed by 7 bases and J by 2 bases, 5 bases remained unmatched. The CDR3 loop spans 12 amino acids. CDR1 is SQVTM, CDR2 ANQGSEA, per germline. CDR3 nucleotide sequence: TGCAGCGCCCTCGCGGGGGCCTACGAGCAGTACTTC. Translating gives CSALAGAYEQYF.

V is TRBV30 and J is TRBJ2-1; TRBD2 aligns across 7 bases. After removal of 2 bases from V and 2 bases from J, the junction contained 6 bases not matched to a gene. The CDR3 covers 15 residues. CDR1 and CDR2 (germline): GTSNPN, SVGIG (reference sequence). Here the CDR3 DNA reads TGTGCCTGGAGTAGCCGGGGACTAACCTACAATGAGCAGTTCTTC. Residues: CAWSSRGLTYNEQFF.